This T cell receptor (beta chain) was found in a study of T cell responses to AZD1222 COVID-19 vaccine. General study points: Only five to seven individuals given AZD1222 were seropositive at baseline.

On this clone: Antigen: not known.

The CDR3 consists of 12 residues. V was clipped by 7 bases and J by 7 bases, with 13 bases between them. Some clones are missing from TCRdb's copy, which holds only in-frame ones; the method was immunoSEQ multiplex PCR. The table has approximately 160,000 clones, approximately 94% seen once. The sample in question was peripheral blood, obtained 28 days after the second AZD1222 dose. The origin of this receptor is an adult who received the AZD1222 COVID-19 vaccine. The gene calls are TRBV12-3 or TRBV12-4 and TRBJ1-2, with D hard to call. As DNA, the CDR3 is TGTGCCAGCACTCTTCCCGGAGGTGGCTACACCTTC. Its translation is CASTLPGGGYTF.